This T cell receptor beta chain is from a study of shared clonotypes between healthy human individuals. In the study overall: CD4 naive and memory got three plates each, CD8 naive two, CD8 memory one.

How the authors handled the data: Filtering differed, since immunoSEQ gave only junction sequences and no quality scores. Sequenced by immunoSEQ multiplex PCR; TCRdb stores in-frame clones only, minus some. The DNA gave D and trimming, while V, J and clone size come from that table. The repertoire includes about 1 million clones, 70% to 80% of them detected once, and around 1.4% sits in the top ten. This CDR3 has 15 residues. Germline V lookup: CDR1 LGHNA, CDR2 YSLEER. The V end was cut by 4 bases, the J end by 5 bases, with 17 bases between. This clone was found a few times. What it binds is not known. Study results and caveats: A generally larger estimated richness was seen in naive subsets than in memory subsets.

The clonotype comes from a man between 18 and 29 years old in good health. J is TRBJ2-5 and V is TRBV4-3; the D is unclear. The sample consisted of memory CD4+ T cells sorted from blood. The subset denotes: CD45RA-negative fraction. CDR3 sequence: CASSRNGQVGETQYF. CDR3 sequence (DNA): TGCGCCAGCAGCCGGAACGGTCAGGTGGGCGAGACCCAGTACTTC.